The 27 T cell receptor beta chains listed next were all sequenced from one sample in a study of beta chain features in type 1 diabetes. Their cognate antigens are unknown. Expressed TCRB transcripts were sequenced because the isolated RNA had all been reverse transcribed beforehand. The table came from immunoSEQ multiplex PCR; TCRdb's copy has only in-frame clones and leaves some out. This sample has roughly 260,000 clones; under 13% occur once, and the top ten carry approximately 0.015%. Study observations and caveats: Type 1 diabetes patients showed a moderate but significant shortening of TCRB CDR3s in all four CD4+ subsets.

The sample consisted of naive CD4+ T cells from blood. The receptor source for this set is a man in his thirties or forties with type 1 diabetes.

This clone appeared a few times. The rearrangement uses TRBV5-1 and TRBJ1-5; D gene unclear. Germline V lookup: CDR1 SGHRS, CDR2 YFSETQ. This CDR3 is built from 15 residues. V gave up 1 base and J gave up 0 bases, with 8 bases separating them. CDR3 loop: CASSLSGHSNQPQHF. For the CDR3, the DNA is TGCGCCAGCAGCTTGAGTGGGCATAGCAATCAGCCCCAGCATTTT.

This clone turned up a few times. J is TRBJ2-7 and V is TRBV9; D might be TRBD1 (5 bases). V lost 2 bases and J lost 0, with 18 bases in between. The CDR3 has 17 residues. The germline gives CDR1 SGDLS, CDR2 YYNGEE. The DNA of the CDR3 is TGTGCCAGCAGCGTTGGAGACAGCCACCTAAGCTCCTACGAGCAGTACTTC. Its translation is CASSVGDSHLSSYEQYF.

The chain combines TRBV5-4 with TRBJ2-1; D perhaps matches TRBD2 (6 bases). This CDR3 is 15 amino acids long. Trimming took off 3 bases at V and 7 bases at J, with 17 bases between the two ends. Germline V gives CDR1 SGHNT, CDR2 YYREEE (reference sequence). The CDR3 nucleotides read TGTGCCAGCAGCTCCACTACCGGGGGTCTGAATGAGCAGTTCTTC. Translated: CASSSTTGGLNEQFF. The whole variable domain, filled in from reference TRBV5-4 and TRBJ2-1, reads ETGVTQSPTHLIKTRGQQVTLRCSSQSGHNTVSWYQQALGQGPQFIFQYYREEENGRGNFPPRFSGLQFPNYSSELNVNALELDDSALYLCASSSTTGGLNEQFFGPGTRLTVL.

J is TRBJ2-2 and V is TRBV18; D is ambiguous. V was cut by 3 bases and J by 5 bases, with 13 bases left in between. The CDR3 loop spans 15 amino acids. CDR1 KGHSH and CDR2 LQKENI come from the germline V gene. CDR3 in DNA: TGTGCCAGCTCACCGACCATATCGGGTACCGGGGAGCTGTTTTTT. It translates to CASSPTISGTGELFF.

The chain carries TRBV18 and TRBJ2-7; D is perhaps TRBD2 (6 bases). CDR3 length equals 13 residues. In germline, CDR1 is KGHSH, CDR2 LQKENI. The V end lost 6 bases, the J end lost 5 bases, and 14 bases lay between the germline ends. The CDR3 is CASSPAGGHEQYF. DNA of the CDR3: TGTGCCAGCTCTCCCGCCGGGGGACACGAGCAGTACTTC. Filled out from reference TRBV18 and TRBJ2-7, the complete variable domain reads NAGVMQNPRHLVRRRGQEARLRCSPMKGHSHVYWYRQLPEEGLKFMVYLQKENIIDESGMPKERFSAEFPKEGPSILRIQQVVRGDSAAYFCASSPAGGHEQYFGPGTRLTVT.

This chain connects TRBV10-3 to TRBJ2-3, with a possible D match to TRBD2 (5 bases). Germline-derived CDR1 and CDR2 are ENHRY and SYGVKD. V was trimmed by 1 base and J by 6 bases, leaving 5 bases between them. The CDR3 is 12 residues long. The CDR3 DNA reads as TGTGCCATCAGTGAGTTAGCGGATACGCAGTATTTT. Protein: CAISELADTQYF.

The rearrangement joins TRBV18 to TRBJ2-2, with 8 bases fitting TRBD1. Germline V gene lookup returns CDR1 KGHSH and CDR2 LQKENI. The CDR3 runs 16 residues. Trimming removed 3 bases from V and 1 base from J; junction bases left unmatched: 4. CDR3 region: CASSPRTGLNTGELFF. The CDR3 nucleotides are TGTGCCAGCTCACCCCGGACAGGGCTGAACACCGGGGAGCTGTTTTTT.

This clone was seen more than once but under ten times. The chain employs TRBV19 and TRBJ2-3; the D is unclear. V lost 11 bases and J lost 3, with 15 bases in between. The CDR3 loop spans 13 amino acids. The germline CDR1 and CDR2 sequences are LNHDA and SQIVND (reference sequence). The CDR3 loop reads CASANYGTDTQYF. CDR3 sequence (DNA): TGTGCCTCAGCGAATTATGGGACAGATACGCAGTATTTT.

This clone was recorded a few times. The chain joins TRBV28 to TRBJ2-7, with TRBD1 as a possible D gene (5 bases). Trimming removed 2 bases from V and 3 bases from J, with 8 bases in between. CDR1 and CDR2 (germline): MDHEN, SYDVKM. This CDR3 has 13 residues. The chain's CDR3 is CASSLTGDYEQYF. CDR3 bases: TGTGCCAGCAGTTTAACAGGAGACTACGAGCAGTACTTC.

V gene TRBV27 combines with J gene TRBJ1-2; a weak D match, TRBD1 (6 bases). Per the germline V gene, CDR1 is MNHEY and CDR2 is SMNVEV (reference sequence). This CDR3 region has 14 residues. V lost 6 bases and J 4 bases, leaving 15 bases between the germline ends. In DNA, the CDR3 is TGTGCCAGCAGGTCCGCAGGGGTCGGCTATGGCTACACCTTC. It is translated as CASRSAGVGYGYTF.

The sample holds a few counts of this clone. This sequence joins TRBV7-9 and TRBJ2-7, with D maybe TRBD2 (5 bases). This CDR3 region has 16 residues. The ends were cut back, 5 bases at V and 0 bases at J, with 17 bases in the middle. Germline-derived CDR1 and CDR2 are SEHNR and FQNEAQ (reference sequence). As DNA, the CDR3 is TGTGCCAGCAGCCGAGCAGGTCTTCGGGACTCCTACGAGCAGTACTTC. Its translation: CASSRAGLRDSYEQYF.

The V call is TRBV19, the J call TRBJ2-7; perhaps TRBD1 as D (5 bases). Germline loops: CDR1 LNHDA, CDR2 SQIVND (reference sequence). V lost 9 bases and J 6 bases, leaving 15 bases between the germline ends. The CDR3 spans 12 residues. CDR3 protein: CASRQPPGEQYF. In DNA form, the CDR3 reads TGTGCCAGCAGACAGCCTCCCGGCGAGCAGTACTTC.

Of note for this clone: The sample holds other DNA sequences that translate to the same CDR3. The J gene is TRBJ1-5, the V gene TRBV19; 7 bases match TRBD1. The junction had 1 base not matched to a gene; V was cut back by 3 bases and J by 2 bases. CDR3 size: 14 residues. The V gene's germline CDR1 is LNHDA and CDR2 SQIVND (reference sequence). CDR3 region: CASSITGGNQPQHF. The CDR3 DNA is TGTGCCAGTAGTATCACAGGGGGCAATCAGCCCCAGCATTTT.

This clone was observed a handful of times. The rearrangement joins TRBV7-9 to TRBJ2-7, with D tentatively TRBD2 (7 bases). The CDR3 is 16 amino acids. The germline V gene has CDR1 SEHNR and CDR2 FQNEAQ (reference sequence). V lost 5 bases to trimming and J lost 7 bases, with 24 bases between them. The CDR3 region is CASSPLTGGPVKEQYF. DNA of the CDR3: TGTGCCAGCAGCCCCTTGACGGGGGGCCCGGTTAAAGAGCAGTACTTC.

V gene TRBV4-1 combines with J gene TRBJ2-2, with 8 bases that match TRBD2. Germline V gives CDR1 MGHRA, CDR2 YSYEKL. CDR3 length: 16 amino acids. The V segment lost 4 bases and the J segment 6 bases; nucleotides outside the gene matches: 10. The CDR3 spells CASSRLPGLGPGELFF. CDR3 DNA: TGCGCCAGCAGCCGCCTACCGGGACTAGGACCCGGGGAGCTGTTTTTT.

This clone was observed a few times. This chain joins TRBV9 and TRBJ2-1; TRBD2 agrees at 13 bases. This CDR3 comprises 15 residues. V lost 2 bases to trimming and J lost 7 bases; unmatched junction nucleotides: 3. Germline CDR1 SGDLS, CDR2 YYNGEE. CDR3 nucleotide sequence: TGTGCCAGCAGCGTGGGACTAGCGGGGAGGAATGAGCAGTTCTTC. Protein sequence: CASSVGLAGRNEQFF.

The chain carries TRBV28 and TRBJ1-4; maybe TRBD1 (5 bases). This CDR3 is 14 amino acids long. Per the germline V gene, CDR1 is MDHEN and CDR2 is SYDVKM. Trimming stripped 8 bases from V and 0 bases from J, with 10 bases between. This CDR3 is CASGGTATNEKLFF. CDR3 nucleotide sequence: TGTGCCAGCGGAGGGACGGCAACTAATGAAAAACTGTTTTTT.

The sample holds a few counts of this clone. The DNA of the CDR3 is TGCGCCAGCAGCTCCGGACAGGGGTCCTACAATGAGCAGTTCTTC. It specifies CASSSGQGSYNEQFF. V is TRBV5-1 and J is TRBJ2-1; 9 bases fit TRBD1. Germline trimming cut 3 bases from V and 1 base from J; bases unmatched to any gene: 2. CDR3 length: 15 residues. Germline V gene sequence: CDR1 SGHRS, CDR2 YFSETQ.

J is TRBJ1-4 and V is TRBV5-1; the D is unclear. The V gene's germline CDR1 is SGHRS and CDR2 YFSETQ. The CDR3 loop spans 14 amino acids. V gave up 0 bases and J gave up 2 bases, with 5 bases separating them. CDR3 in amino acids: CASSLDSTNEKLFF. CDR3 coding DNA: TGCGCCAGCAGCTTGGACAGTACTAATGAAAAACTGTTTTTT.

This clone was observed a handful of times. The chain has TRBV7-2 and TRBJ2-1, with a possible D match to TRBD2 (6 bases). CDR1 SGHTA and CDR2 FQGNSA come from the germline V gene. V was pared by 6 bases and J by 6 bases, with 15 bases between. The CDR3 has 14 amino acids. The CDR3 DNA reads as TGTGCCAGCAGTTTTAGCGGAATGTCCAATGAGCAGTTCTTC. Its translation is CASSFSGMSNEQFF.

This clone occurred a few times. This chain uses TRBV7-9 with TRBJ1-2; a weak D match, TRBD1 (5 bases). This CDR3 region has 14 residues. V lost 5 bases and J lost 7, with 17 bases in between. CDR1 SEHNR and CDR2 FQNEAQ come from the germline V gene (reference sequence). The CDR3 sequence is CASSHPSGTGGYTF. CDR3 sequence (DNA): TGTGCCAGCAGCCATCCGAGCGGGACGGGTGGCTACACCTTC.

In its sample, this clone was seen a few times. The chain joins TRBV25-1 to TRBJ2-5, with D possibly matching TRBD1 (6 bases). V lost 4 bases to trimming and J lost 5 bases, with 17 bases between them. Germline CDR1 is MGHDK and CDR2 is SYGVNS. The CDR3 extends over 15 amino acids. This CDR3 is CASSVFRGGMETQYF. In nucleotides, the CDR3 is TGTGCCAGCAGTGTGTTCAGGGGTGGGATGGAGACCCAGTACTTC. Supplemented by reference TRBV25-1 and TRBJ2-5, the full variable domain reads EADIYQTPRYLVIGTGKKITLECSQTMGHDKMYWYQQDPGMELHLIHYSYGVNSTEKGDLSSESTVSRIRTEHFPLTLESARPSHTSQYLCASSVFRGGMETQYFGPGTRLLVL.

The chain uses TRBV18 and TRBJ2-1; the D gene is possibly TRBD2 (5 bases). CDR1 is KGHSH, CDR2 LQKENI, per germline. The V gene lost 6 bases and the J gene lost 7 bases, with 13 bases spanning the gap. This CDR3 has 13 residues. CDR3 amino acids: CASSTGFMNEQFF. In DNA, the CDR3 is TGTGCCAGCTCCACGGGGTTTATGAATGAGCAGTTCTTC. The full variable domain, in which reference TRBV18 and TRBJ2-1 provide the parts outside the CDR3, is NAGVMQNPRHLVRRRGQEARLRCSPMKGHSHVYWYRQLPEEGLKFMVYLQKENIIDESGMPKERFSAEFPKEGPSILRIQQVVRGDSAAYFCASSTGFMNEQFFGPGTRLTVL.

This clone was counted a few times. The chain uses TRBV5-1 and TRBJ2-5; no definite D call. Germline loops: CDR1 SGHRS, CDR2 YFSETQ. V was shortened by 0 bases and J by 5 bases, with 8 bases between the two germline ends. The CDR3 is 13 residues long. CDR3 protein: CASSLAVSETQYF. The DNA for the CDR3 is TGCGCCAGCAGCTTGGCGGTCTCGGAGACCCAGTACTTC.

This chain uses TRBV6-5 with TRBJ2-7; the D gene is possibly TRBD1 (5 bases). Germline V gene data show CDR1 as MNHEY and CDR2 as SVGAGI. There are 16 residues in the CDR3. V lost 2 bases and J lost 2, with 16 bases in between. The CDR3, as DNA: TGTGCCAGCAGTTACGCCGACAGACCGTCCCCCTACGAGCAGTACTTC. Its protein product is CASSYADRPSPYEQYF.

This clone was counted between two and nine times. The chain has TRBV7-2 and TRBJ2-5, with D perhaps TRBD1 (5 bases). Germline lookup yields CDR1 SGHTA and CDR2 FQGNSA. Trimming pared 0 bases from V and 5 bases from J, leaving 16 bases between. This CDR3 contains 16 residues. The CDR3: CASSLAPQGRSETQYF. The CDR3 nucleotides read TGTGCCAGCAGCTTAGCGCCCCAGGGTCGGTCGGAGACCCAGTACTTC.

This clone was detected a few times. The V and J genes are TRBV11-2 and TRBJ2-5; D perhaps matches TRBD2 (7 bases). The V gene's germline CDR1 is SGHAT and CDR2 FQNNGV. The CDR3 totals 14 residues. V shed 5 bases and J shed 5 bases, with 15 bases lying between them. The CDR3 protein is CASSPRGGAETQYF. CDR3 coding DNA: TGTGCCAGCAGCCCGAGGGGGGGAGCGGAGACCCAGTACTTC.